The sequence of this T cell receptor (beta chain) was determined in a study of cytomegalovirus exposure and HLA in healthy donors. Use of 60 Vbeta and 13 Jbeta primers characterized the PCR. Here immunoSEQ multiplex PCR was the method, and the copy in TCRdb shows in-frame clones only, minus some. The clone table shows approximately 50,000 clones, with the ten largest holding around 2%. The CDR3 sequence is 14 residues long. Germline V gene lookup returns CDR1 SGHRS and CDR2 YFSETQ. Trimming took off 3 bases at V and 5 bases at J, with 12 bases between the two ends. Study-level results: Being productive about 90% or about 30% of the time was typical of most TCR beta V segments in an earlier analysis. A few chains linked to CMV were shown in vitro to be specific for CMV antigens.

Turning to this clone: Its target is unknown.

This chain links TRBV5-1 with TRBJ2-1; a possible D gene is TRBD1 (6 bases). The sequenced sample was PBMCs. The source of this sequence is a woman between 35 and 50 years old in good health and CMV-seronegative. CDR3 nucleotides: TGCGCCAGCAGCTATATTGGGGGCGACAATGAGCAGTTCTTC. It specifies CASSYIGGDNEQFF.